The 30 T cell receptor beta chains below come from one sample, sequenced in a study of shared clonotypes between healthy human individuals. Positively selected for CCR7, the CD45RO-negative cells used as naive CD8 cells excluded terminally differentiated effector memory CD45RA+ cells. TCRdb keeps only in-frame clones here, not all; method: immunoSEQ multiplex PCR. Here the sample spans some 800,000 clones, 92% being singletons. The sequencing input was naive CD8+ T cells sorted from blood. The origin of the receptors is a man aged 30-40 years in good health.

The chain couples TRBV5-6 to TRBJ1-5; 9 bases match TRBD1. Germline V lookup: CDR1 SGHDT, CDR2 YYEEEE. The junction had 6 bases not matched to a gene; V was cut back by 7 bases and J by 7 bases. The CDR3 extends over 13 amino acids. In DNA form, the CDR3 reads TGTGCCAGCGGACAGGGGATGGGACAGCCCCAGCATTTT. Protein product: CASGQGMGQPQHF.

Worth noting for this clone: At one end the junction does not follow the germline gene, possibly because of a read error. The rearrangement uses TRBV7-9 and TRBJ1-2, with D perhaps TRBD1 (6 bases). The CDR3 is made up of 15 amino acids. Looked up from germline, CDR1 is SEHNR and CDR2 is FQNEAQ (reference sequence). CDR3 in amino acids: CATSLDTGNNYGYTF. DNA of the CDR3: TGTGCCACCAGCTTAGACACAGGGAATAACTATGGCTACACCTTC.

The rearrangement joins TRBV5-1 to TRBJ2-2, with a possible D match to TRBD2 (5 bases). CDR1 SGHRS and CDR2 YFSETQ come from the germline V gene. The length of the CDR3 is 14 residues. Trimming pared 5 bases from V and 1 base from J, leaving 9 bases between. The chain's CDR3 is CASRRAENTGELFF. CDR3 nucleotides: TGCGCCAGCAGGAGGGCCGAGAACACCGGGGAGCTGTTTTTT.

The chain is built from TRBV28 and TRBJ2-7; 8 positions match TRBD2. The CDR3 consists of 16 residues. Germline lookup yields CDR1 MDHEN and CDR2 SYDVKM. With V trimmed by 6 bases and J by 3 bases, 13 bases remained unmatched. DNA of the CDR3: TGTGCCAGCAGACCCGGACTAGCCCGTGTTCACTACGAGCAGTACTTC. Its protein is CASRPGLARVHYEQYF.

The genes are TRBV25-1 and TRBJ1-2; TRBD1 agrees at 9 bases. V shed 3 bases, J shed 4 bases, and the junction held 6 bases outside the gene matches. The V gene's germline CDR1 is MGHDK and CDR2 SYGVNS. The CDR3 length is 15 residues. DNA for the CDR3: TGTGCCAGCAGTGACCTGGACAGGGGACTCTATGGCTACACCTTC. Its translation: CASSDLDRGLYGYTF.

The chain employs TRBV12-5 and TRBJ2-1; 10 positions agree with TRBD1. Germline trimming cut 1 base from V and 0 bases from J; bases unmatched to any gene: 0. This CDR3 contains 16 residues. Germline-derived CDR1 and CDR2 are LGHNT and FRNRAP. CDR3 coding DNA: TGTGCTAGTGGTTTGGGACAGGGGGCCTCCTACAATGAGCAGTTCTTC. It codes for CASGLGQGASYNEQFF.

The chain links TRBV7-9 to TRBJ2-5; perhaps TRBD2 as D (5 bases). This CDR3 has 14 amino acids. V gave up 1 base and J gave up 5 bases, with 11 bases separating them. CDR1 and CDR2 from the germline V gene are SEHNR and FQNEAQ (reference sequence). CDR3: CASSLEGTRETQYF. The CDR3 coding sequence is TGTGCCAGCAGCTTAGAAGGAACTAGGGAGACCCAGTACTTC.

The chain joins TRBV7-8 to TRBJ1-4; D call uncertain. The CDR3 has 14 residues. Germline CDR1 is SGHVS and CDR2 is FQNEAQ. Deletions cut 2 bases from V and 3 bases from J, with 7 bases between. The CDR3 DNA is TGTGCCAGCAGCTTAAGATGGGCTAATGAAAAACTGTTTTTT. As protein: CASSLRWANEKLFF.

This clone was seen a few times. The V and J genes are TRBV7-9 and TRBJ1-1; D gene uncertain. The CDR3 totals 11 residues. The ends were cut back, 4 bases at V and 7 bases at J, with 7 bases in the middle. Germline V lookup: CDR1 SEHNR, CDR2 FQNEAQ (reference sequence). CDR3 loop: CASSSPGEAFF. The CDR3 nucleotides are TGTGCCAGCAGCTCACCGGGTGAAGCTTTCTTT. Complete variable domain (other parts from reference TRBV7-9 and TRBJ1-1): DTGVSQNPRHKITKRGQNVTFRCDPISEHNRLYWYRQTLGQGPEFLTYFQNEAQLEKSRLLSDRFSAERPKGSFSTLEIQRTEQGDSAMYLCASSSPGEAFFGQGTRLTVV.

This clone was detected only once. The chain joins TRBV5-6 to TRBJ2-2, with 10 bases identical to TRBD1. After removal of 0 bases from V and 3 bases from J, the junction contained 2 bases not matched to a gene. This CDR3 region has 16 residues. Germline V gives CDR1 SGHDT, CDR2 YYEEEE. The CDR3 loop is CASSLGGQGYTGELFF. CDR3 nucleotides: TGTGCCAGCAGCTTGGGGGGACAGGGGTACACCGGGGAGCTGTTTTTT. Using reference TRBV5-6 and TRBJ2-2 for the parts outside the CDR3, the full variable domain is DAGVTQSPTHLIKTRGQQVTLRCSPKSGHDTVSWYQQALGQGPQFIFQYYEEEERQRGNFPDRFSGHQFPNYSSELNVNALLLGDSALYLCASSLGGQGYTGELFFGEGSRLTVL.

The J gene is TRBJ2-7, the V gene TRBV5-5; no firm D call. Germline V gene sequence: CDR1 SGHKS, CDR2 YYEKEE (reference sequence). V was pared by 3 bases and J by 5 bases, with 15 bases between. The CDR3 sequence is 14 residues long. CDR3 DNA sequence: TGTGCCAGCAGCTCGGATCTAGGTTTGGACGAGCAGTACTTC. Its translation is CASSSDLGLDEQYF. Variable domain in full (rest from reference TRBV5-5 and TRBJ2-7): DAGVTQSPTHLIKTRGQQVTLRCSPISGHKSVSWYQQVLGQGPQFIFQYYEKEERGRGNFPDRFSARQFPNYSSELNVNALLLGDSALYLCASSSDLGLDEQYFGPGTRLTVT.

This chain links TRBV27 with TRBJ2-3; D is unresolved. V was clipped by 8 bases and J by 0 bases, with 15 bases between them. The CDR3 spans 15 residues. Germline-derived CDR1 and CDR2 are MNHEY and SMNVEV (reference sequence). CDR3 coding DNA: TGTGCCAGCTGGGCCGTGGGGTCTAGCACAGATACGCAGTATTTT. It encodes CASWAVGSSTDTQYF.

The chain carries TRBV7-9 and TRBJ2-7, with D tentatively TRBD1 (6 bases). CDR3 length equals 15 residues. The germline V and J ends were trimmed by 2 bases and 3 bases, with 14 bases remaining between them. Per germline, CDR1 SEHNR and CDR2 FQNEAQ (reference sequence). CDR3 protein: CASSLWVQGSYEQYF. The DNA of the CDR3 is TGTGCCAGCAGCTTATGGGTACAGGGTAGCTACGAGCAGTACTTC.

This chain links TRBV6-5 with TRBJ2-5; D gene ambiguous. Germline loops: CDR1 MNHEY, CDR2 SVGAGI. V was clipped by 7 bases and J by 1 base, with 13 bases between them. The CDR3 has 14 amino acids. The CDR3 DNA reads as TGTGCCAGCACAATCTCCGGATCCCAAGAGACCCAGTACTTC. This encodes CASTISGSQETQYF.

This clone was picked up a small number of times. The V gene is TRBV28, the J gene TRBJ1-1; D ambiguous. The CDR3 sequence is 10 residues long. With 3 bases removed from V and 4 bases from J, the gap between germline ends came to 0 bases. Germline CDR1 MDHEN, CDR2 SYDVKM. This CDR3 is CASSFTEAFF. The CDR3 nucleotides read TGTGCCAGCAGTTTCACTGAAGCTTTCTTT.

The CDR3 sequence is CASSPPQGPTEAFF. The CDR3 DNA is TGTGCCAGCTCACCCCCTCAGGGGCCTACTGAAGCTTTCTTT. The chain uses TRBV18 and TRBJ1-1; D is possibly TRBD1 (6 bases). Trimming pared 3 bases from V and 5 bases from J, leaving 13 bases between. This CDR3 region has 14 residues. In germline, CDR1 is KGHSH, CDR2 LQKENI.

The rearrangement links TRBV19 to TRBJ1-1; 9 nucleotides match TRBD1. This CDR3 has 17 amino acids. The ends lost 2 bases at V and 2 bases at J; junction bases unmatched: 9. Germline CDR1 LNHDA, CDR2 SQIVND (reference sequence). The CDR3 sequence: CASSIYGTGGFNTEAFF. The CDR3 DNA sequence: TGTGCCAGTAGTATATACGGAACAGGGGGCTTTAACACTGAAGCTTTCTTT.

CDR3 loop: CASSGTSGSYEQYF. DNA of the CDR3: TGTGCCAGCAGCGGTACTAGCGGGAGTTACGAGCAGTACTTC. This chain uses TRBV6-5 with TRBJ2-7; the match to TRBD2 covers 11 bases. J lost 4 bases, V lost 6 bases, and 5 bases had no gene match. CDR3 length: 14 residues. The germline V gene has CDR1 MNHEY and CDR2 SVGAGI.

For this clone: Other DNA sequences of this sample code for an identical CDR3. This rearrangement joins TRBV9 to TRBJ2-2; no definite D call. Germline CDR1 is SGDLS and CDR2 is YYNGEE. V lost 0 bases to trimming and J lost 2 bases, with 5 bases between them. The CDR3 spans 14 residues. The CDR3 coding sequence is TGTGCCAGCAGCGTAGTCGGTAACACCGGGGAGCTGTTTTTT. Its protein is CASSVVGNTGELFF.

The count of this clone is one. V gene TRBV5-4 combines with J gene TRBJ2-1; 7 positions agree with TRBD1. Germline CDR1 reads SGHNT; CDR2 reads YYREEE (reference sequence). This CDR3 is 18 amino acids long. The ends lost 0 bases at V and 10 bases at J; junction bases unmatched: 19. The CDR3 nucleotides read TGTGCCAGCAGCTTGGCCCGGTATGGGACAGACGTCTTCGGGGAGCAGTTCTTC. Translated: CASSLARYGTDVFGEQFF. Full variable domain (missing parts from reference TRBV5-4 and TRBJ2-1): ETGVTQSPTHLIKTRGQQVTLRCSSQSGHNTVSWYQQALGQGPQFIFQYYREEENGRGNFPPRFSGLQFPNYSSELNVNALELDDSALYLCASSLARYGTDVFGEQFFGPGTRLTVL.

The gene calls are TRBV12-2 and TRBJ2-2; the D call TRBD2 from the table was never checked on the DNA. TRBV12-2 is deemed a pseudogene. The CDR3 runs to 21 residues. The CDR3 nucleotides are TGTGCAAGTCGCTTAGAGACGAAAGGGTGGATAGCGGGAGCTGTCACCGGGGAGCTGTTTTTT. This encodes CASRLETKGWIAGAVTGELFF.

The chain is built from TRBV7-9 and TRBJ2-1; 8 bases fit TRBD1. The CDR3 is 19 amino acids. With 4 bases clipped from V and 0 bases from J, the junction kept 14 bases outside the gene matches. Germline lookup yields CDR1 SEHNR and CDR2 FQNEAQ (reference sequence). The CDR3 protein is CASSSDRAGGSYSYNEQFF. The CDR3 DNA is TGTGCCAGCAGCTCGGACAGGGCGGGCGGGTCCTACTCCTACAATGAGCAGTTCTTC.

The CDR3, as DNA: TGCGCCAGCAGCCTCGTGGGGTCAACTAATGAAAAACTGTTTTTT. It codes for CASSLVGSTNEKLFF. The chain links TRBV5-1 to TRBJ1-4; D not resolved. Trimming took off 4 bases at V and 0 bases at J, with 10 bases between the two ends. The CDR3 has 15 residues. In germline, CDR1 is SGHRS, CDR2 YFSETQ.

This clone occurred a few times. In the same sample, other DNA sequences code for this CDR3. V usage is TRBV7-9 and J usage is TRBJ1-5; 7 bases map to TRBD1. The CDR3 runs to 14 residues. J gave up 2 bases and V 5 bases, and 3 bases lay outside the gene matches. Germline CDR1 SEHNR, CDR2 FQNEAQ (reference sequence). The CDR3 region has the DNA TGTGCCAGCAGCCCAGACAGGGGCAATCAGCCCCAGCATTTT. This translates into CASSPDRGNQPQHF.

The chain employs TRBV30 and TRBJ1-2; D is ambiguous. The germline V and J ends were trimmed by 3 bases and 7 bases, with 15 bases remaining between them. There are 13 residues in the CDR3. The V gene's germline CDR1 is GTSNPN and CDR2 SVGIG (reference sequence). The DNA of the CDR3 is TGTGCCTGGAGCGGGGAAATGGTTGGTGGCTACACCTTC. Protein product: CAWSGEMVGGYTF.

This clone was observed once. For the CDR3, the DNA is TGTGCCAGCAGTTTAAACCCCGTTGAGTTGGCGGGAAAAGAGACCCAGTACTTC. This codes for CASSLNPVELAGKETQYF. The chain uses TRBV27 and TRBJ2-5; D may be TRBD2 (6 bases). The germline V gene encodes CDR1 MNHEY and CDR2 SMNVEV (reference sequence). Trimming cost V 2 bases and J 3 bases, with 22 bases left between them. The CDR3 length is 18 residues.

The genes are TRBV28 and TRBJ2-1, with TRBD2 identical over 9 bases. CDR3 length: 17 residues. The J segment lost 0 bases and the V segment lost 6 bases, leaving 9 bases of the junction unmatched. Germline CDR1 and CDR2: MDHEN and SYDVKM. The CDR3 nucleotides read TGTGCCAGCAGCCTCCGCGGGGGGGCCCCCTCCTACAATGAGCAGTTCTTC. Residues: CASSLRGGAPSYNEQFF. The full variable domain, its missing parts supplied by reference TRBV28 and TRBJ2-1, is DVKVTQSSRYLVKRTGEKVFLECVQDMDHENMFWYRQDPGLGLRLIYFSYDVKMKEKGDIPEGYSVSREKKERFSLILESASTNQTSMYLCASSLRGGAPSYNEQFFGPGTRLTVL.

This clone is a singleton in its sample. At the DNA level, this CDR3 is encoded by other sequences in the same sample as well. The V call is TRBV27, the J call TRBJ2-3; D is unclear. This CDR3 region has 13 residues. Trimming pared 2 bases from V and 3 bases from J, leaving 6 bases between. Germline V CDR1 and CDR2: MNHEY, SMNVEV (reference sequence). This chain's CDR3 is CASSLVGTDTQYF. The CDR3 DNA follows: TGTGCCAGCAGTTTAGTTGGAACAGATACGCAGTATTTT.

There are a few counts of this clone. The chain has TRBV6-1 and TRBJ1-5; D ambiguous. The ends were cut back, 3 bases at V and 2 bases at J, with 11 bases in the middle. CDR3 length: 15 residues. CDR1 and CDR2 from the germline V gene are MNHNS and SASEGT. The CDR3 protein is CASSDAVWGNQPQHF. In nucleotides, the CDR3 is TGTGCCAGCAGTGATGCGGTTTGGGGCAATCAGCCCCAGCATTTT.

The V gene is TRBV23-1, the J gene TRBJ1-3; 8 nucleotides align to TRBD1. TRBV23-1 is noted as an ORF with a role that remains uncertain. There are 15 residues in the CDR3. Trimming took 4 bases from V and 3 from J; bases not matched to a gene: 5. The CDR3 sequence is CASSLGQGDGNTIYF. CDR3 sequence (DNA): TGCGCCAGCAGTCTTGGACAGGGAGATGGAAACACCATATATTTT.